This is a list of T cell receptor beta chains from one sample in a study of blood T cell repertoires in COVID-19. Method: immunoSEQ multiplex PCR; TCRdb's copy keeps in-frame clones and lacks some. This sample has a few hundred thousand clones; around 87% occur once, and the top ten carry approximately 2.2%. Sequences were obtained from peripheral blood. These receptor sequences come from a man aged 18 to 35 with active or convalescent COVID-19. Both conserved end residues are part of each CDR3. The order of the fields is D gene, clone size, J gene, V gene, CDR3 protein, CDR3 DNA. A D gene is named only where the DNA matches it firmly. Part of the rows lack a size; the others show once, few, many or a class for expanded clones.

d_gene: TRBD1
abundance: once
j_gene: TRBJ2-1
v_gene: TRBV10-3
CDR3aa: CAISEPGTGVFDEQFF
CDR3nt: TGTGCCATCAGTGAGCCTGGGACAGGGGTATTCGATGAGCAGTTCTTC

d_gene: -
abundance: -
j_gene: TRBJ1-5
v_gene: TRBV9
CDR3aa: CASSVGRDQPQHF
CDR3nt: TGTGCCAGCAGCGTAGGCAGGGATCAGCCCCAGCATTTT

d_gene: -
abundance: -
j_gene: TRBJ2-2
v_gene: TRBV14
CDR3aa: CASSQYQVSTGELFF
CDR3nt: TGTGCCAGCAGCCAGTACCAGGTCTCCACCGGGGAGCTGTTTTTT

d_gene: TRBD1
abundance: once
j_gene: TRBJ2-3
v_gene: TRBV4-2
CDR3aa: CASSQADRGLDTQYF
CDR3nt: TGTGCCAGCAGCCAAGCGGACAGGGGGCTCGATACGCAGTATTTT

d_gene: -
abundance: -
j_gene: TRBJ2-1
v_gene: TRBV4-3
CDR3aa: CASSQDIQEFYNEQFF
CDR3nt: TGCGCCAGCAGCCAAGACATTCAGGAATTCTACAATGAGCAGTTCTTC

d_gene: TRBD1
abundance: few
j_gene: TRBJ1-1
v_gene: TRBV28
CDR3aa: CASRTGTVYTEAFF
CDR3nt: TGTGCCAGCAGAACCGGGACAGTCTACACTGAAGCTTTCTTT

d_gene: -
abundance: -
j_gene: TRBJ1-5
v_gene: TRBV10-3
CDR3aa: CAISSRAEQPQHF
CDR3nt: TGTGCCATCAGCTCCAGGGCGGAGCAGCCCCAGCATTTT

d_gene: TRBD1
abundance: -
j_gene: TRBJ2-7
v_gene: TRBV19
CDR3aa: CASSKGQGAYEQYF
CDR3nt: TGTGCCAGTAGTAAAGGACAGGGGGCCTACGAGCAGTACTTC

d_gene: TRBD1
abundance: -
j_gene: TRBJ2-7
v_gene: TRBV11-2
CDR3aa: CASSSLQGRYREQYF
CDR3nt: TGTGCCAGCAGCTCTCTACAGGGGCGCTACCGCGAGCAGTACTTC

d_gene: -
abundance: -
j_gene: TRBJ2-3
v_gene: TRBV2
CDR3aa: CASSSGVVSSDTQYF
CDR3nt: TGTGCCAGCAGTTCAGGGGTTGTCTCTTCGGATACGCAGTATTTT

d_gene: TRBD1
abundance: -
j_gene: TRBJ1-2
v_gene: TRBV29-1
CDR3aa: CSVEGGQGGYGYTF
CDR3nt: TGCAGCGTTGAAGGGGGACAGGGGGGCTATGGCTACACCTTC

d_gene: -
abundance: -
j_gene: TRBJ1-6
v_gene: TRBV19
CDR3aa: CASTPERSGDKGSPLHF
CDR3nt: TGTGCCAGTACCCCAGAAAGATCGGGAGACAAAGGTTCACCCCTCCACTTT

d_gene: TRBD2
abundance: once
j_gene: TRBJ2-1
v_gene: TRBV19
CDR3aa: CASSSGLAGVSYNEQFF
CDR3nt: TGTGCCAGTAGCTCCGGACTAGCGGGAGTCTCCTACAATGAGCAGTTCTTC

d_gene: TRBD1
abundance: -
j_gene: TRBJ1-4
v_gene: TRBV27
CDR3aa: CASTSGTGNEKLFF
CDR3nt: TGTGCCAGCACCTCTGGGACAGGGAATGAAAAACTGTTTTTT

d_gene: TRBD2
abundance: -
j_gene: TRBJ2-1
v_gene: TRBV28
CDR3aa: CASSPGRDRFF
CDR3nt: TGTGCCAGCAGTCCCGGGAGGGACCGGTTCTTC

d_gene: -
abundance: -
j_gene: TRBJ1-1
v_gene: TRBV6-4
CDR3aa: CASSDSIVTEAFF
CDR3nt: TGTGCCAGCAGTGACTCGATAGTCACTGAAGCTTTCTTT

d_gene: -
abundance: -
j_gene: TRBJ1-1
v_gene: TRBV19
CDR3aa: CASRYGQSVGEAFF
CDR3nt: TGTGCCAGTAGATATGGACAGTCGGTGGGTGAAGCTTTCTTT

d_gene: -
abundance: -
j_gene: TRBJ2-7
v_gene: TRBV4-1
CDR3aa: CASSHPGQSAYEQYF
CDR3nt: TGCGCCAGCAGCCATCCTGGGCAGAGTGCCTACGAGCAGTACTTC

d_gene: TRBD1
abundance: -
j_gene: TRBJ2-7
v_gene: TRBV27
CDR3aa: CASSRQGVAAEQYF
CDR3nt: TGTGCCAGCAGTCGACAGGGAGTGGCAGCCGAGCAGTACTTC

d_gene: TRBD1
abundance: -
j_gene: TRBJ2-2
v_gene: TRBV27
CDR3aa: CASSLGTGITGELFF
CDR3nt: TGTGCCAGCAGTTTAGGGACAGGGATAACCGGGGAGCTGTTTTTT

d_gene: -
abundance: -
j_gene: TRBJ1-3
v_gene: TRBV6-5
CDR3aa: CASAWTASSGNTIYF
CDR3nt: TGTGCCAGCGCGTGGACAGCCTCCTCTGGAAACACCATATATTTT

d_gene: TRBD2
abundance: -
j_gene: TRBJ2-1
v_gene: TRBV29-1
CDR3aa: CSVEGLAGINEQFF
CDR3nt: TGCAGCGTTGAGGGACTAGCGGGTATCAATGAGCAGTTCTTC

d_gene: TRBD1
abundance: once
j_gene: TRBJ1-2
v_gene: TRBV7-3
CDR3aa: CASSPTGKDGYTF
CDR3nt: TGTGCCAGCAGCCCGACAGGGAAGGATGGCTACACCTTC

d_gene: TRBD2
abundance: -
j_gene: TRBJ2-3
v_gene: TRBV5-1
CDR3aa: CASSRGLAGETDTQYF
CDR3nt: TGCGCCAGCAGCCGGGGACTAGCGGGTGAAACAGATACGCAGTATTTT

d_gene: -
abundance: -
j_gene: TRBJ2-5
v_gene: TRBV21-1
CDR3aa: CASLPGGLAGVRQETQYF
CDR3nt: TGTGCCAGTCTCCCTGGGGGGCTAGCGGGAGTGCGACAAGAGACCCAGTACTTC

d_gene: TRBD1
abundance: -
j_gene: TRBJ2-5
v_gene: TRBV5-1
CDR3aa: CASSQGQGRWETQYF
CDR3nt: TGCGCCAGCAGCCAGGGACAGGGGCGTTGGGAGACCCAGTACTTC

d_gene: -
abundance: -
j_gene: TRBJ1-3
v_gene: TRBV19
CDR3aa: CASSYRDRRNTIYF
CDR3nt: TGTGCCAGTAGCTACAGGGATAGAAGGAACACCATATATTTT

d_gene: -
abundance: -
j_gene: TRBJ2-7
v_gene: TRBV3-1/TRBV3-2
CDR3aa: CASSQDPGRGGAPDEQYF
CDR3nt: TGTGCCAGCAGCCAGGACCCGGGGCGAGGGGGGGCCCCGGACGAGCAGTACTTC

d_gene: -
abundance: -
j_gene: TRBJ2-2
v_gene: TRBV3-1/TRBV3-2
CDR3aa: CASSRTAGELFF
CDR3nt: TGTGCCAGCAGTCGGACAGCCGGGGAGCTGTTTTTT

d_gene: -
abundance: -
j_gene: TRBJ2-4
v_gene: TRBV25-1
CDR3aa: CASSRNIQYF
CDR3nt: TGTGCCAGCAGTCGTAACATTCAGTACTTC

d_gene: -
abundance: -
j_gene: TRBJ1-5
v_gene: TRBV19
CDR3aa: CASSIVGRGIEQPQHF
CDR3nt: TGTGCCAGTAGTATAGTTGGCAGGGGAATTGAACAGCCCCAGCATTTT

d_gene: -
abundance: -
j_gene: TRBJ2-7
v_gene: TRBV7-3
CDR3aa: CASSPGGLYEQYF
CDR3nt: TGTGCCAGCAGCCCCGGTGGGCTTTACGAGCAGTACTTC

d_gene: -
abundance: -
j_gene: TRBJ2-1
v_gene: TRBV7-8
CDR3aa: CASSTVDSRSYNEQFF
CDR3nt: TGTGCCAGCAGCACCGTAGACAGCCGCTCCTACAATGAGCAGTTCTTC

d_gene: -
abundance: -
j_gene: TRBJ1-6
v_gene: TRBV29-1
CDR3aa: CSVRQGIGSPLHF
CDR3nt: TGCAGCGTTCGGCAGGGGATCGGTTCACCCCTCCACTTT

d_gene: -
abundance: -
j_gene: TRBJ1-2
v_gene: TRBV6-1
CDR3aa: CASSEARSGGGYTF
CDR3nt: TGTGCCAGCAGTGAAGCGAGGTCGGGGGGTGGCTACACCTTC

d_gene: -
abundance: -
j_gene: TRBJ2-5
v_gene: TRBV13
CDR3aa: CASSLVTLEETQYF
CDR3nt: TGTGCCAGCAGCTTAGTAACATTGGAGGAGACCCAGTACTTC

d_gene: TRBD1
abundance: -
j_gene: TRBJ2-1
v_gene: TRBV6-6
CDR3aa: CASSYSQGANEQFF
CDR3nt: TGTGCCAGCAGTTACTCGCAGGGGGCAAATGAGCAGTTCTTC

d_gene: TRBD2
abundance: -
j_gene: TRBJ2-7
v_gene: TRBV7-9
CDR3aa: CASSQTSGGEQYF
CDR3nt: TGTGCCAGCAGCCAGACATCGGGGGGCGAGCAGTACTTC

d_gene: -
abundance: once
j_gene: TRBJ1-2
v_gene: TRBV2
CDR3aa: CASLSRELINYGYTF
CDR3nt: TGTGCCAGCCTATCCAGGGAATTAATCAACTATGGCTACACCTTC

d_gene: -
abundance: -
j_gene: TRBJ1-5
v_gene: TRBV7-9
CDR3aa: CASSFVALRDSYQPQHF
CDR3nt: TGTGCCAGCAGCTTTGTGGCCCTCCGGGACTCCTATCAGCCCCAGCATTTT

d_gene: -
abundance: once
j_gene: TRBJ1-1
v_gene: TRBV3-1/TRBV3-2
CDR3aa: CASSQEVQGYTEAFF
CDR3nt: TGTGCCAGCAGCCAAGAAGTACAGGGTTACACTGAAGCTTTCTTT

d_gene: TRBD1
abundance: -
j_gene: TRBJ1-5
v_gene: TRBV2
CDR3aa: CASSDRYRGDQPQHF
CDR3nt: TGTGCCAGCAGTGATCGTTACAGGGGGGATCAGCCCCAGCATTTT

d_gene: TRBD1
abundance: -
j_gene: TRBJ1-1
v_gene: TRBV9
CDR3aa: CASSITGTGVSEAFF
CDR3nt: TGTGCCAGCAGCATAACCGGGACAGGCGTCTCTGAAGCTTTCTTT

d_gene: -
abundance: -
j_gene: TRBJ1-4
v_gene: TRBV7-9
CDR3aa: CASSLSGTNEKLFF
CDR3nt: TGTGCCAGCAGCTTATCGGGGACTAATGAAAAACTGTTTTTT

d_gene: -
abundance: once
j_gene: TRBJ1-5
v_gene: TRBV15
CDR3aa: CATSRDNTQRQPQHF
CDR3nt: TGTGCCACCAGCAGAGATAACACCCAGCGTCAGCCCCAGCATTTT

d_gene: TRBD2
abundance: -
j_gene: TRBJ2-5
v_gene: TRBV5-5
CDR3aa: CASSLGGLAEQETQYF
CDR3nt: TGTGCCAGCAGCTTGGGGGGACTAGCGGAACAAGAGACCCAGTACTTC

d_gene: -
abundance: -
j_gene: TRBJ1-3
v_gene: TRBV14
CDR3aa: CASSPGWGLSGNTIYF
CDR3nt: TGTGCCAGCAGCCCAGGTTGGGGCCTCTCTGGAAACACCATATATTTT

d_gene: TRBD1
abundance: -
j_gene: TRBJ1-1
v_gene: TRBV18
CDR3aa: CASSPSVSGGVAFF
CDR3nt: TGTGCCAGCTCACCATCGGTGTCAGGGGGCGTTGCTTTCTTT

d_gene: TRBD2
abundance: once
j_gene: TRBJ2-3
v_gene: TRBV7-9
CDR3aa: CASSLGLAESTDTQYF
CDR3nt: TGTGCCAGCAGCTTGGGACTAGCGGAGAGCACAGATACGCAGTATTTT

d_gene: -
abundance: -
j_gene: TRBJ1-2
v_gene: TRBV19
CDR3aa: CASWANANYGYTF
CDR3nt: TGTGCCAGTTGGGCCAACGCCAACTATGGCTACACCTTC

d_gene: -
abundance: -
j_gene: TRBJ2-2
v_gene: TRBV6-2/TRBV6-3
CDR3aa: CASSYVGTGELFF
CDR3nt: TGTGCCAGCAGTTACGTCGGCACCGGGGAGCTGTTTTTT

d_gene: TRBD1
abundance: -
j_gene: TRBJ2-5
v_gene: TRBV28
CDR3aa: CASRDSSAGETQYF
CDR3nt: TGTGCCAGCCGGGACAGCTCGGCCGGAGAGACCCAGTACTTC

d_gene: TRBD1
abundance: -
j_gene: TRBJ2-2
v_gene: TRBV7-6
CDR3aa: CASSLGTGEGSGELFF
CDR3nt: TGTGCCAGCAGCCTAGGGACAGGGGAGGGATCCGGGGAGCTGTTTTTT